Each of the 20 T cell receptor beta chains below was sequenced from the same sample in a study of PD-1 blockade in classical Hodgkin lymphoma. Here immunoSEQ multiplex PCR was the method, and the copy in TCRdb shows in-frame clones only, minus some. The sample comprises about 40,000 clones, approximately 64% of which are singletons, and 3% rests with the top ten. The patients all showed relapse after autologous stem cell transplantation, while their brentuximab vedotin exposure varied. The material was peripheral blood mononuclear cells (PBMCs), obtained at baseline. The receptor source for this set is a human donor with classical Hodgkin lymphoma.

The count of this clone is one. The chain recombines TRBV7-6 with TRBJ2-7; TRBD2 agrees at 10 bases. V lost 5 bases to trimming and J lost 2 bases; unmatched junction nucleotides: 6. Germline-derived CDR1 and CDR2 are SGHVS and FNYEAQ. This CDR3 comprises 15 residues. CDR3: CASSPLSGGAYEQYF. Here the CDR3 DNA reads TGTGCCAGCAGCCCTCTCAGCGGGGGGGCCTACGAGCAGTACTTC.

The V call is TRBV28, the J call TRBJ1-1; D is undetermined. The ends were cut back, 3 bases at V and 1 base at J, with 15 bases in the middle. CDR1 and CDR2 from the germline V gene are MDHEN and SYDVKM. The CDR3 is 16 amino acids. The CDR3 spells CASSLAGLDWNTEAFF. The CDR3 DNA is TGTGCCAGCAGTTTGGCCGGGCTAGATTGGAACACTGAAGCTTTCTTT. The variable domain in full, completed from reference TRBV28 and TRBJ1-1, reads DVKVTQSSRYLVKRTGEKVFLECVQDMDHENMFWYRQDPGLGLRLIYFSYDVKMKEKGDIPEGYSVSREKKERFSLILESASTNQTSMYLCASSLAGLDWNTEAFFGQGTRLTVV.

This clone has a count of ten or more. Other DNA sequences in the sample encode the same CDR3. The V call is TRBV7-9, the J call TRBJ1-3, with 7 bases aligning to TRBD1. After removal of 2 bases from V and 2 bases from J, the junction contained 9 bases not matched to a gene. The germline gives CDR1 SEHNR, CDR2 FQNEAQ (reference sequence). The CDR3 runs 17 residues. CDR3 protein: CASSLIRDSHPGNTIYF. The CDR3, as DNA: TGTGCCAGCAGCTTAATACGGGACAGCCACCCTGGAAACACCATATATTTT.

This chain joins TRBV4-2 and TRBJ2-1; the D is unclear. The CDR3 has 17 residues. V shed 0 bases and J shed 1 base, with 13 bases lying between them. Germline V gene data show CDR1 as LGHNA and CDR2 as YNFKEQ. This CDR3 reads CASSQEVELRSYNEQFF. The CDR3, as DNA: TGTGCCAGCAGCCAAGAAGTAGAACTGCGTTCCTACAATGAGCAGTTCTTC.

The chain uses TRBV4-3 and TRBJ2-3, with TRBD2 matching over 7 bases. The CDR3 runs to 15 residues. Germline CDR1 reads LGHNA; CDR2 reads YSLEER. J gave up 1 base and V 4 bases, and 5 bases lay outside the gene matches. In nucleotides, the CDR3 is TGCGCCAGCAGCCCATATACTAGCGGCACAGATACGCAGTATTTT. This codes for CASSPYTSGTDTQYF.

CDR3 nucleotide sequence: TGTGCCAGCAGCGACCGACAGGGAAAATCCTACGAGCAGTACTTC. Residues: CASSDRQGKSYEQYF. This chain joins TRBV13 and TRBJ2-7; the match to TRBD1 covers 7 bases. The CDR3 length is 15 residues. V lost 5 bases to trimming and J lost 1 base; unmatched junction nucleotides: 8. CDR1 and CDR2 (germline): PRHDT, FYEKMQ (reference sequence).

The table lists this clone with a few counts. J is TRBJ2-7 and V is TRBV27, with TRBD1 matching over 7 bases. The CDR3 contains 14 residues. Trimming removed 6 bases from V and 0 bases from J; junction bases left unmatched: 5. Germline-derived CDR1 and CDR2 are MNHEY and SMNVEV (reference sequence). The CDR3 region has the DNA TGTGCCAGCAGAAGGGACAGTCTCTCCTACGAGCAGTACTTC. Translated, it gives CASRRDSLSYEQYF.

The chain combines TRBV29-1 with TRBJ2-7; D is unresolved. Between the trimmed V and J ends, which lost 2 bases and 0 bases, there was a span of 8 bases. Germline V CDR1 and CDR2: SQVTM, ANQGSEA. This CDR3 has 13 amino acids. Here the CDR3 reads CSVELLLSYEQYF. The CDR3 region has the DNA TGCAGCGTTGAACTACTCCTCTCCTACGAGCAGTACTTC.

This clone was picked up a small number of times. This chain joins TRBV7-3 and TRBJ1-3; D is perhaps TRBD1 (5 bases). Germline V gives CDR1 SGHTA, CDR2 FQGTGA. The CDR3 loop spans 14 amino acids. V was cut by 5 bases and J by 3 bases, with 11 bases left in between. In nucleotides, the CDR3 is TGTGCCAGCAGCCCGGGGCCAGGTGGAAACACCATATATTTT. As protein: CASSPGPGGNTIYF.

The chain uses TRBV7-2 and TRBJ2-2; D remains ambiguous. CDR1 is SGHTA, CDR2 FQGNSA, per germline. Trimming removed 10 bases from V and 7 bases from J, with 10 bases in between. The CDR3 has 11 amino acids. CDR3 nucleotides: TGTGCCATTCCTTCGGGCGGGGAGCTGTTTTTT. Residues: CAIPSGGELFF.

This clone was picked up one time. The rearrangement uses TRBV30 and TRBJ2-5; maybe TRBD1 (6 bases). This CDR3 has 11 amino acids. V was pared by 8 bases and J by 5 bases, with 12 bases between. Germline values: CDR1 GTSNPN, CDR2 SVGIG (reference sequence). The CDR3 nucleotides are TGTGCCGGGGGCCGGACGGAGACCCAGTACTTC. Translated, it gives CAGGRTETQYF.

The J gene is TRBJ2-3, the V gene TRBV7-9, with D perhaps TRBD2 (7 bases). CDR1 and CDR2 (germline): SEHNR, FQNEAQ (reference sequence). The CDR3 runs 14 residues. V was shortened by 6 bases and J by 4 bases, with 14 bases between the two germline ends. The CDR3 spells CASSLRGGSDTQYF. The CDR3 DNA is TGTGCCAGCAGTCTTAGGGGGGGCTCAGATACGCAGTATTTT.

V gene TRBV11-2 combines with J gene TRBJ2-7; D might be TRBD2 (5 bases). V lost 3 bases and J 5 bases, leaving 14 bases between the germline ends. Germline lookup yields CDR1 SGHAT and CDR2 FQNNGV. The CDR3 is made up of 14 amino acids. This chain's CDR3 is CASSLTGVGNEQYF. The DNA of the CDR3 is TGTGCCAGCAGCTTGACGGGCGTCGGGAACGAGCAGTACTTC.

The rearrangement links TRBV28 to TRBJ2-1; unclear D gene. V was shortened by 8 bases and J by 8 bases, with 13 bases between the two germline ends. Germline V gene data show CDR1 as MDHEN and CDR2 as SYDVKM. The CDR3 runs to 12 residues. CDR3 region: CASGATADEQFF. As DNA, the CDR3 is TGTGCCAGCGGTGCCACAGCTGATGAGCAGTTCTTC.

The chain uses TRBV29-1 and TRBJ2-7, with D unresolved. CDR1 SQVTM and CDR2 ANQGSEA come from the germline V gene. The CDR3 covers 11 residues. The V and J ends lost 3 bases and 5 bases respectively, with 8 bases between them. Written as DNA, the CDR3 is TGCAGCGTTGAGACAATAGACGAGCAGTACTTC. It codes for CSVETIDEQYF.

V is TRBV7-9 and J is TRBJ2-3; TRBD2 agrees at 12 bases. The CDR3 totals 16 residues. Per the germline V gene, CDR1 is SEHNR and CDR2 is FQNEAQ (reference sequence). V lost 5 bases to trimming and J lost 7 bases; unmatched junction nucleotides: 10. DNA of the CDR3: TGTGCCAGCAGCGCCGCTAGCGGGGGGGCCTTAAATACGCAGTATTTT. This gives the protein CASSAASGGALNTQYF.

J is TRBJ1-1 and V is TRBV5-4, with D uncertain. Trimming pared 2 bases from V and 0 bases from J, leaving 8 bases between. From germline, CDR1 is SGHNT and CDR2 YYREEE (reference sequence). This CDR3 has 14 amino acids. The CDR3 region has the DNA TGTGCCAGCAGCTTAAGGGCGGTGAACACTGAAGCTTTCTTT. It translates to CASSLRAVNTEAFF.

The chain carries TRBV10-3 and TRBJ2-7, with TRBD1 matching over 7 bases. The V gene end was trimmed by 2 bases and the J gene end by 0 bases; junction bases not matched to a gene: 7. This CDR3 spans 16 amino acids. Germline CDR1 reads ENHRY; CDR2 reads SYGVKD. The CDR3 spells CAISEQEYRGSYEQYF. CDR3 DNA sequence: TGTGCCATCAGTGAGCAGGAGTACAGGGGCTCCTACGAGCAGTACTTC.

The rearrangement joins TRBV7-2 to TRBJ2-1; possible D gene TRBD2, 6 bases. Between the trimmed V and J ends, which lost 3 bases and 13 bases, there was a span of 10 bases. The germline V gene has CDR1 SGHTA and CDR2 FQGNSA. The CDR3 length is 11 residues. CDR3 sequence (DNA): TGTGCCAGCAGCTTCTCGGGGGTACAGTTCTTC. Encoded protein: CASSFSGVQFF.

The chain uses TRBV9 and TRBJ2-3, with 9 positions matching TRBD2. The CDR3 runs 15 residues. Trimming took 2 bases from V and 2 from J; bases not matched to a gene: 3. The germline V gene has CDR1 SGDLS and CDR2 YYNGEE. In DNA, the CDR3 is TGTGCCAGCAGCGTGTTAGCGGGGGACACAGATACGCAGTATTTT. Translation: CASSVLAGDTDTQYF.